These 26 T cell receptor beta chains were all obtained from the same sample, sequenced in a study of blood T cell repertoires in COVID-19. Measured with immunoSEQ multiplex PCR; TCRdb has only the in-frame clones, and not every one. The sample has some 100,000 clones, over 80% seen once. The sequenced sample consisted of peripheral blood. These receptors were obtained from a human donor with active COVID-19. The donor label of this sample is uncertain.

The chain recombines TRBV3-1 (or the pseudogene TRBV3-2) with TRBJ1-1; weak D call: TRBD1 (6 bases). The ends were cut back, 0 bases at V and 8 bases at J, with 7 bases in the middle. Per germline, CDR1 LGHDT and CDR2 YNNKEL (reference sequence). This CDR3 has 12 amino acids. CDR3 region: CASSQDDREAFF. CDR3 DNA sequence: TGTGCCAGCAGCCAAGATGACAGGGAAGCTTTCTTT.

The chain links TRBV19 to TRBJ1-5, with TRBD1 as a possible D gene (6 bases). CDR3 length: 12 amino acids. Deletions cut 9 bases from V and 1 base from J, with 7 bases between. CDR1 is LNHDA and CDR2 is SQIVND in the germline V gene (reference sequence). The CDR3 DNA reads TGTGCCAGCAGGGGCAGCAATCAGCCCCAGCATTTT. This sequence encodes CASRGSNQPQHF.

The chain employs TRBV4-1 and TRBJ1-6; D is undetermined. The germline gives CDR1 MGHRA, CDR2 YSYEKL. V was shortened by 5 bases and J by 11 bases, with 25 bases between the two germline ends. The length of the CDR3 is 17 residues. The CDR3 here is CASSAISISGIGAPLHF. The DNA for the CDR3 is TGCGCCAGCAGCGCTATTTCTATATCGGGTATTGGTGCACCCCTCCACTTT.

This clone was detected once. The rearrangement uses TRBV19 and TRBJ2-3; 8 bases are a match to TRBD1. Germline-derived CDR1 and CDR2 are LNHDA and SQIVND (reference sequence). CDR3 length: 16 residues. After removal of 1 base from V and 1 base from J, the junction contained 4 bases not matched to a gene. The CDR3 DNA reads as TGTGCCAGTAGTATAGGTAGGACAGGGCGCACAGATACGCAGTATTTT. Protein: CASSIGRTGRTDTQYF.

The CDR3 DNA follows: TGTGCCAGCACCGGACAGGGGGGTAACTATGGCTACACCTTC. Translating gives CASTGQGGNYGYTF. The genes are TRBV6-5 and TRBJ1-2; 10 positions agree with TRBD1. Germline values: CDR1 MNHEY, CDR2 SVGAGI. The CDR3 has 14 amino acids. V lost 7 bases, J lost 1 base, and 3 bases stayed unmatched.

The rearrangement joins TRBV7-2 to TRBJ2-1, with 9 bases aligning to TRBD2. Per the germline V gene, CDR1 is SGHTA and CDR2 is FQGNSA. V was pared by 1 base and J by 2 bases, with 6 bases of the junction left unmatched. The CDR3 covers 17 residues. CDR3 protein: CASSLDLAGTTYNEQFF. The DNA for the CDR3 is TGTGCCAGCAGCTTAGATCTAGCGGGGACCACCTACAATGAGCAGTTCTTC.

This chain uses TRBV28 with TRBJ1-5; D is unresolved. Deletions cut 2 bases from V and 5 bases from J, with 4 bases between. Germline V gene sequence: CDR1 MDHEN, CDR2 SYDVKM. The CDR3 loop spans 12 amino acids. The CDR3 DNA reads TGTGCCAGCAGTTTAATCGATCAGCCCCAGCATTTT. Amino acids: CASSLIDQPQHF.

The CDR3 loop is CASSQLPGQVQETQYF. The CDR3 DNA sequence: TGCGCCAGCAGCCAGCTACCGGGACAGGTCCAAGAGACCCAGTACTTC. This chain joins TRBV4-1 and TRBJ2-5; 8 nucleotides agree with TRBD1. The CDR3 consists of 16 residues. J was trimmed by 1 base and V by 3 bases; bases with no gene match: 7. Germline values: CDR1 MGHRA, CDR2 YSYEKL.

This chain connects TRBV2 to TRBJ2-6, with a tentative D call TRBD2 (5 bases). The CDR3 contains 15 residues. The germline V gene encodes CDR1 SNHLY and CDR2 FYNNEI. The V and J ends lost 4 bases and 3 bases respectively, with 10 bases between them. CDR3 DNA: TGTGCCAGCAGTGGTTTGGGGAGTGGGGCCAACGTCCTGACTTTC. Translated: CASSGLGSGANVLTF.

V and J are TRBV28 and TRBJ1-4; tentatively, D is TRBD1 (5 bases). Trimming took off 3 bases at V and 7 bases at J, with 24 bases between the two ends. The CDR3 contains 18 residues. The germline CDR1 and CDR2 sequences are MDHEN and SYDVKM. The chain's CDR3 is CASSLTGDVGTGGEKLFF. The CDR3 DNA reads TGTGCCAGCAGTTTGACCGGTGACGTGGGGACTGGGGGTGAAAAACTGTTTTTT.

The chain uses TRBV3-1 (or the pseudogene TRBV3-2) and TRBJ2-5; maybe TRBD2 (6 bases). In germline, CDR1 is LGHDT, CDR2 YNNKEL (reference sequence). The CDR3 loop spans 12 amino acids. Trimming left V 8 bases short and J 5 bases short, with 12 bases between. The CDR3 DNA reads TGTGCCAGCTCTACTAGCCACGAGACCCAGTACTTC. Translated, it gives CASSTSHETQYF.

The chain recombines TRBV7-8 with TRBJ1-1, with D uncertain. The CDR3 is 15 amino acids. Germline V CDR1 and CDR2: SGHVS, FQNEAQ. The V and J ends lost 2 bases and 2 bases respectively, with 12 bases between them. The CDR3 DNA reads as TGTGCCAGCAGCTTACCTGGGGAGGGAAACACTGAAGCTTTCTTT. Encoded protein: CASSLPGEGNTEAFF.

The chain links TRBV18 to TRBJ2-3; 8 nucleotides line up with TRBD2. The CDR3 sequence is 16 residues long. Germline V lookup: CDR1 KGHSH, CDR2 LQKENI. After removal of 6 bases from V and 4 bases from J, the junction contained 12 bases not matched to a gene. CDR3 sequence: CASSPSRGGSADTQYF. The CDR3 nucleotides are TGTGCCAGCTCCCCTTCACGGGGGGGCTCGGCAGATACGCAGTATTTT.

The V and J genes are TRBV7-9 and TRBJ1-1; D is possibly TRBD1 (6 bases). This CDR3 has 13 amino acids. The V end was cut by 5 bases, the J end by 5 bases, with 12 bases between. CDR1 SEHNR and CDR2 FQNEAQ come from the germline V gene (reference sequence). The CDR3 DNA follows: TGTGCCAGCAGCCCGCCCGGACAGACTGAAGCTTTCTTT. Translating it yields CASSPPGQTEAFF.

This chain connects TRBV2 to TRBJ1-2; TRBD1 matches 8 bases. Per germline, CDR1 SNHLY and CDR2 FYNNEI. Losses at the gene ends were 1 base for V and 4 bases for J; bases not matched to a gene: 5. CDR3 length: 15 amino acids. CDR3 DNA: TGTGCCAGCAGTGAAGGGTCCACAGGGGGCTATGGCTACACCTTC. Translated, it gives CASSEGSTGGYGYTF.

The chain is built from TRBV13 and TRBJ1-1; D remains ambiguous. The germline V gene has CDR1 PRHDT and CDR2 FYEKMQ (reference sequence). This CDR3 is built from 13 residues. V dropped 3 bases and J dropped 5 bases, with 10 bases sitting between them. The chain's CDR3 is CASSFTSVTEAFF. The CDR3, as DNA: TGTGCCAGCAGCTTTACTTCGGTAACTGAAGCTTTCTTT.

In nucleotides, the CDR3 is TGTGCCAGCAGTTTAGAGGCAGCGCATGAAAAACTGTTTTTT. Translating it yields CASSLEAAHEKLFF. This chain joins TRBV28 and TRBJ1-4; D unresolved. The CDR3 extends over 14 amino acids. Trimming removed 2 bases from V and 6 bases from J, with 10 bases in between. Germline assignment: CDR1 MDHEN and CDR2 SYDVKM.

CDR3 nucleotides: TGTGCCAGCATCATGGGACAGGGGGTGACCTACGAGCAGTACTTC. Translating it yields CASIMGQGVTYEQYF. The V gene is TRBV6-6, the J gene TRBJ2-7, with TRBD1 identical over 11 bases. The germline gives CDR1 MNHNY, CDR2 SVGAGI (reference sequence). The CDR3 totals 15 residues. The J segment lost 2 bases and the V segment lost 7 bases, leaving 7 bases of the junction unmatched.

This chain uses TRBV7-2 with TRBJ1-5; the D gene is possibly TRBD1 (6 bases). V lost 1 base to trimming and J lost 4 bases, with 20 bases between them. Looked up from germline, CDR1 is SGHTA and CDR2 is FQGNSA. This CDR3 is built from 18 residues. CDR3 in amino acids: CASSLVDTGREANQPQHF. The DNA for the CDR3 is TGTGCCAGCAGCTTAGTCGACACAGGGAGGGAGGCGAATCAGCCCCAGCATTTT.

CDR3 nucleotides: TGTGCCAGCAGCCGGACAGGGGCCCTTGATAATTCACCCCTCCACTTT. Protein: CASSRTGALDNSPLHF. The chain links TRBV5-4 to TRBJ1-6; 9 bases match TRBD1. The CDR3 spans 16 residues. Germline V gives CDR1 SGHNT, CDR2 YYREEE (reference sequence). With V trimmed by 4 bases and J by 5 bases, 7 bases remained unmatched.

The chain links TRBV27 to TRBJ2-7; 7 nucleotides agree with TRBD1. The CDR3 runs 14 residues. V shed 5 bases and J 3 bases; nucleotides not matched to a gene: 7. The germline gives CDR1 MNHEY, CDR2 SMNVEV (reference sequence). The CDR3 coding sequence is TGTGCCAGCAGTCCCCCGGACAGGAGCTACGAGCAGTACTTC. Its protein is CASSPPDRSYEQYF.

This clone was seen only once. This chain connects TRBV5-1 to TRBJ1-2, with D hard to call. Germline V gives CDR1 SGHRS, CDR2 YFSETQ. The V end lost 2 bases, the J end lost 6 bases, and 8 bases lay between the germline ends. The CDR3 runs to 12 residues. As DNA, the CDR3 is TGCGCCAGCAGCTTAACCTCGGATGGCTACACCTTC. Its protein is CASSLTSDGYTF.

The chain recombines TRBV11-2 with TRBJ1-4; perhaps TRBD1 as D (5 bases). With 3 bases removed from V and 0 bases from J, the gap between germline ends came to 17 bases. The germline gives CDR1 SGHAT, CDR2 FQNNGV. This CDR3 has 18 amino acids. CDR3 nucleotides: TGTGCCAGCAGCTTTGGGGCGCTGGGGTACGCAACTAATGAAAAACTGTTTTTT. This translates into CASSFGALGYATNEKLFF.

This chain uses TRBV19 with TRBJ1-2; D is ambiguous. Trimming took 2 bases from V and 2 from J, leaving 12 bases between them. CDR1 LNHDA and CDR2 SQIVND come from the germline V gene (reference sequence). The CDR3 runs to 15 residues. Here the CDR3 DNA reads TGTGCCAGTAGTATACGAGGTTTCTTCAACTATGGCTACACCTTC. It specifies CASSIRGFFNYGYTF.

This chain uses TRBV7-2 with TRBJ2-3, with TRBD2 identical over 9 bases. The CDR3 consists of 15 residues. Germline V lookup: CDR1 SGHTA, CDR2 FQGNSA. With V trimmed by 4 bases and J by 3 bases, 5 bases remained unmatched. CDR3 nucleotide sequence: TGTGCCAGCAGCTGGGGCAGCGGGGGGACAGATACGCAGTATTTT. It encodes CASSWGSGGTDTQYF.

This clone was seen a few times. V is TRBV3-1 (or the pseudogene TRBV3-2) and J is TRBJ1-2; D is possibly TRBD1 (5 bases). V gave up 0 bases and J gave up 2 bases, with 13 bases separating them. Germline values: CDR1 LGHDT, CDR2 YNNKEL (reference sequence). CDR3 size: 16 residues. CDR3 loop: CASSQDGGASNYGYTF. The CDR3 nucleotides are TGTGCCAGCAGCCAAGACGGGGGAGCCTCCAACTATGGCTACACCTTC.